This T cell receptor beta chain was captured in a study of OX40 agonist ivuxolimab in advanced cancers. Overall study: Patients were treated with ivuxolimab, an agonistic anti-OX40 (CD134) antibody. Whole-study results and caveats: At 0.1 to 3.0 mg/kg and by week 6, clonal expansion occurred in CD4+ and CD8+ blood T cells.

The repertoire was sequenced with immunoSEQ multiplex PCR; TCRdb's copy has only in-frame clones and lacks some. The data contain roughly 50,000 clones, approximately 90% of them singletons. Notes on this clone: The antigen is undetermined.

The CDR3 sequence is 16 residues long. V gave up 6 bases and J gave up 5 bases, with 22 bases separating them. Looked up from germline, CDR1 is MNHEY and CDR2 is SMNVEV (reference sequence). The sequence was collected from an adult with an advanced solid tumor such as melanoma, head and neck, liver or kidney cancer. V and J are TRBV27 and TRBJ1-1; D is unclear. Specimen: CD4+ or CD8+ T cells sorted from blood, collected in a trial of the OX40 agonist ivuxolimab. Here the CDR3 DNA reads TGTGCCAGCAGGATGGCCGGGCCCCCTTTTTGGACTGAAGCTTTCTTT. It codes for CASRMAGPPFWTEAFF.